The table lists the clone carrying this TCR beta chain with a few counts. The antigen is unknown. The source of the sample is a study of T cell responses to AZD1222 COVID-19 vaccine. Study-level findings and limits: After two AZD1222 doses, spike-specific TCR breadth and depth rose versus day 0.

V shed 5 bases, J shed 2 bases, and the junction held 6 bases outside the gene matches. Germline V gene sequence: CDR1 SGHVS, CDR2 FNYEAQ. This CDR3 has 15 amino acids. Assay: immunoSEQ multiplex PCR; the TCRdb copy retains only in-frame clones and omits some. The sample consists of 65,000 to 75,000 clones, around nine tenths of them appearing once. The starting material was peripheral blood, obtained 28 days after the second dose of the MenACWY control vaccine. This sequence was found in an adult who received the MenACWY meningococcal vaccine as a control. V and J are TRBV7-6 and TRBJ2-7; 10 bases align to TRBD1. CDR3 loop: CASSIGQGVTYEQYF. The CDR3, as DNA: TGTGCCAGCAGCATAGGACAGGGGGTAACCTACGAGCAGTACTTC.